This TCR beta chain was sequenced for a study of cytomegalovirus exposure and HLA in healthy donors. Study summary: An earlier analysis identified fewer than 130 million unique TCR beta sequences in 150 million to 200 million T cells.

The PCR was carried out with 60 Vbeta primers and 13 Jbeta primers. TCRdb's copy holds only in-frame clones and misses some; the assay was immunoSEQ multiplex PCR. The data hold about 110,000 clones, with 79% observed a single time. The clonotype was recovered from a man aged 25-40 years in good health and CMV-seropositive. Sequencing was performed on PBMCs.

DNA for the CDR3: TGTGCCAGCAGCCTCCTCGGACAGGGGACTAATGAAAAACTGTTTTTT. Translated: CASSLLGQGTNEKLFF. The chain is built from TRBV4-2 and TRBJ1-4; 9 bases match TRBD1. Germline V gene data show CDR1 as LGHNA and CDR2 as YNFKEQ. V gave up 4 bases and J gave up 2 bases; unmatched junction bases: 5. The CDR3 contains 16 residues.